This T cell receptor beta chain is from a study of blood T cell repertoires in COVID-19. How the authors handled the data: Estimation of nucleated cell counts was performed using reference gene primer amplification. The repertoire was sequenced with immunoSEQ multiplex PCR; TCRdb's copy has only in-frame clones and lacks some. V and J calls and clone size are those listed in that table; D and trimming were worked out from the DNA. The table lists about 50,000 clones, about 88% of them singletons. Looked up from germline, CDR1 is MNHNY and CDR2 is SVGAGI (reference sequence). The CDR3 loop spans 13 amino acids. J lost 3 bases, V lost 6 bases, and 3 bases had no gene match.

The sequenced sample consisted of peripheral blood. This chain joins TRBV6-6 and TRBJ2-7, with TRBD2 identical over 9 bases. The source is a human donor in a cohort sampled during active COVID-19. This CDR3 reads CASSPSGVYEQYF. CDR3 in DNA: TGTGCCAGCAGCCCTAGCGGGGTCTACGAGCAGTACTTC.